Detailed here is one T cell receptor beta chain. The CDR3 totals 14 residues. J was trimmed by 6 bases and V by 6 bases; bases with no gene match: 9. Germline assignment: CDR1 MDHEN and CDR2 SYDVKM. Using immunoSEQ multiplex PCR, the repertoire was profiled, and TCRdb retains in-frame clones only, with some absent. The repertoire holds about 710,000 clones, with 73% as singletons. These data come from a study of shared clonotypes between healthy human individuals. This chain connects TRBV28 to TRBJ2-7, with 9 bases fitting TRBD2. The sequence derives from a woman aged 25 to 39 in good health. The sequenced material came from memory CD4+ T cells sorted from blood. Subset reported: CD45RA-negative fraction. CDR3 bases: TGTGCCAGCAGGGCCGGGACTAGCTTAAGCGAGCAGTACTTC. It translates to CASRAGTSLSEQYF.